The following is a T cell receptor (beta chain) sequence with its context. These data come from a study of blood T cell repertoires in COVID-19. About the research overall: Acute-phase and convalescent COVID-19 samples originated in the United States, Italy and Spain. The analysed material was cDNA or gDNA that came from T cells, B-cell-depleted T cells, or PBMCs.

Germline loops: CDR1 MNHNY, CDR2 SVGAGI (reference sequence). With 5 bases removed from V and 1 base from J, the gap between germline ends came to 14 bases. The CDR3 is made up of 15 amino acids. Study processing details: Nucleated cell counts were estimated from reference gene primer amplification. The table came from immunoSEQ multiplex PCR; TCRdb's copy has only in-frame clones and leaves some out. The DNA was the basis for D and trimming; V, J and clone size are from that table. The sample has more than 90,000 clones, around 80% seen once. V usage is TRBV6-6 and J usage is TRBJ1-1, with D perhaps matching TRBD1 (6 bases). Material: peripheral blood. The source of this sequence is a man aged 80 or over with acute or convalescent COVID-19. CDR3: CASSKVQGANTEAFF. For the CDR3, the DNA is TGTGCCAGCAGTAAGGTACAGGGAGCGAACACTGAAGCTTTCTTT.